This TCR beta chain was obtained from a study of CXCR3-negative and CXCR3-positive naive CD8 T cells. Broader study findings: Sequencing showed both naive subsets with comparably high diversity, and memory CD8+ cells much lower.

CD45RO-CCR7+CD27+CD95- defined naive CD8+ T cells. Worth noting for this clonotype: Its cognate antigen is unknown.

UMI-tagged TRB cDNA libraries were built via 5' RACE. TCRdb re-called the 5' RACE reads; every CDR3 protein appears as one record, without DNA. This repertoire includes 100,000 to 150,000 distinct CDR3 sequences. Germline CDR1 is MNHEY and CDR2 is SMNVEV (reference sequence). CDR3 length: 13 residues. Sequencing used naive CXCR3- CD8+ T cells from blood. Sample subset: CD45RO-CCR7+CD27+CD95- naive CD8+ T cells lacking CXCR3 (TNR3-). The V gene is TRBV27, the J gene TRBJ2-1; no DNA is available, so the TRBD1 call from TCRdb remains unchecked. The sequence was obtained from a human donor in good health. Some clones in this sample may be carry-over from other donors' samples. CDR3 loop: CASSFGQANEQFF.